The rows below give T cell receptor beta chains drawn from one sample of a study of blood T cell repertoires in COVID-19. Measured with immunoSEQ multiplex PCR; TCRdb has only the in-frame clones, and not every one. This sample has some 200,000 clones, with over 75% found just once. The specimen was peripheral blood. These receptors were taken from an elderly man with acute or convalescent COVID-19. CDR3s include the opening cysteine and the closing phenylalanine or tryptophan. D genes are given only for firm matches. Clone size is given for some rows only: seen once, a few or many times, or a class if the clone is expanded.

d_call,v_call,clone_size,cdr3_length,j_call,cdr3_aa,cdr3_nt
TRBD1,TRBV28,.,16,TRBJ2-7,CASSPQTGTVGHEQYF,TGTGCCAGCAGTCCCCAGACCGGGACAGTCGGCCACGAGCAGTACTTC
TRBD1,TRBV29-1,.,11,TRBJ2-5,CSGGGGETQYF,TGCTCAGGGGGCGGAGGTGAGACCCAGTACTTC
TRBD1,TRBV28,.,16,TRBJ1-2,CASSPHQGTGDSGYTF,TGTGCCAGCAGTCCCCATCAAGGGACAGGGGACTCTGGCTACACCTTC
.,TRBV7-9,.,15,TRBJ2-3,CASSPGLSSTDTQYF,TGTGCCAGCAGCCCCGGACTGTCAAGCACAGATACGCAGTATTTT
TRBD2,TRBV4-3,.,18,TRBJ2-3,CASSQGSLAGGPGDTQYF,TGCGCCAGCAGCCAGGGTTCACTAGCGGGAGGGCCAGGAGATACGCAGTATTTT
.,TRBV2,.,15,TRBJ1-5,CASSELSGVGQPQHF,TGTGCCAGCAGTGAACTTTCAGGGGTGGGTCAGCCCCAGCATTTT
TRBD1,TRBV28,.,13,TRBJ2-7,CASNPGQSYEQYF,TGTGCCAGCAATCCGGGACAGTCCTACGAGCAGTACTTC
TRBD2,TRBV7-2,.,15,TRBJ2-2,CASSLVSGLTGELFF,TGTGCCAGCAGCTTAGTTAGCGGGTTAACCGGGGAGCTGTTTTTT
TRBD1,TRBV30,.,13,TRBJ2-5,CAWSRGQGQTQYF,TGTGCCTGGAGTCGTGGACAGGGCCAGACCCAGTACTTC
.,TRBV18,.,13,TRBJ2-3,CASSPRGTDTQYF,TGTGCCAGCTCACCGAGGGGGACAGATACGCAGTATTTT
.,TRBV27,.,17,TRBJ1-5,CASSTTGQYYSNQPQHF,TGTGCCAGCAGTACGACCGGACAGTATTATAGCAATCAGCCCCAGCATTTT
.,TRBV2,.,12,TRBJ2-2,CASRPGSGELFF,TGTGCCAGCAGGCCCGGTTCCGGGGAGCTGTTTTTT
.,TRBV6-5,once,13,TRBJ2-1,CASNSDWYNEQFF,TGTGCCAGCAACTCGGACTGGTACAATGAGCAGTTCTTC
.,TRBV30,.,14,TRBJ1-2,CAWSPNVYSYGYTF,TGTGCCTGGAGTCCCAATGTGTACTCCTATGGCTACACCTTC
.,TRBV14,.,18,TRBJ2-3,CASSQRDSTTASTDTQYF,TGTGCCAGCAGCCAGAGGGACTCTACCACTGCTAGCACAGATACGCAGTATTTT
.,TRBV5-6,.,13,TRBJ2-1,CASSLSGYNEQFF,TGTGCCAGCAGCTTGTCAGGGTACAATGAGCAGTTCTTC
.,TRBV5-1,.,14,TRBJ2-3,CASSLDMERHTQYF,TGCGCCAGCAGCTTGGACATGGAGAGGCATACGCAGTATTTT
.,TRBV9,.,15,TRBJ2-1,CASSPSGGVYNEQFF,TGTGCCAGCAGCCCCTCGGGGGGCGTCTACAATGAGCAGTTCTTC
TRBD1,TRBV7-8,.,15,TRBJ1-1,CASSFQGGVNTEAFF,TGTGCCAGCAGCTTTCAGGGGGGAGTGAACACTGAAGCTTTCTTT
TRBD1,TRBV6-5,.,14,TRBJ2-7,CASSPRDSPYEQYF,TGTGCCAGCAGTCCTCGGGACAGCCCTTACGAGCAGTACTTC
TRBD2,TRBV18,.,17,TRBJ2-1,CASSPPTGTSGPAEQFF,TGTGCCAGCTCACCACCGACCGGGACTAGCGGACCCGCAGAGCAGTTCTTC
TRBD1,TRBV5-1,.,14,TRBJ2-3,CASSVGQNTDTQYF,TGCGCCAGCAGCGTGGGACAGAACACAGATACGCAGTATTTT
TRBD2,TRBV7-9,.,15,TRBJ2-1,CASSRTSGGHNEQFF,TGTGCCAGCAGCCGGACTAGCGGGGGGCACAATGAGCAGTTCTTC
.,TRBV11-2,.,15,TRBJ2-2,CASSPNRGRTGELFF,TGTGCCAGCAGTCCCAATAGAGGTCGGACCGGGGAGCTGTTTTTT
.,TRBV30,.,14,TRBJ1-4,CAWSLGGGSEKLFF,TGTGCCTGGAGCCTAGGTGGCGGGAGTGAAAAACTGTTTTTT
TRBD2,TRBV5-6,.,14,TRBJ2-5,CASSPTSGGGTQYF,TGTGCCAGCAGCCCCACTAGCGGCGGAGGGACCCAGTACTTC
.,TRBV7-6,.,16,TRBJ2-6,CASSFGSSSGANVLTF,TGTGCCAGCAGCTTCGGCTCTAGCTCTGGGGCCAACGTCCTGACTTTC
.,TRBV5-1,.,14,TRBJ2-1,CAGSGDPASNEQFF,TGCGCCGGCTCCGGGGATCCGGCGTCCAATGAGCAGTTCTTC
.,TRBV6-5,.,13,TRBJ2-3,CASSYGLAATQYF,TGTGCCAGCAGTTACGGACTTGCAGCTACGCAGTATTTT
TRBD2,TRBV5-1,.,16,TRBJ2-3,CASSPSGTSGINTQYF,TGCGCCAGCAGTCCTTCCGGGACTAGCGGTATCAATACGCAGTATTTT
TRBD1,TRBV19,.,15,TRBJ1-2,CASSTYVKQGEGYTF,TGTGCCAGTAGTACATACGTCAAGCAGGGGGAAGGCTACACCTTC
.,TRBV5-8,.,15,TRBJ2-1,CASSSEGRGNNEQFF,TGTGCCAGCAGCTCAGAGGGGCGGGGCAACAATGAGCAGTTCTTC
.,TRBV28,.,15,TRBJ1-6,CASSSPLGANSPLHF,TGTGCCAGCAGTTCCCCTCTGGGGGCGAATTCACCCCTCCACTTT
.,TRBV5-1,.,14,TRBJ2-3,CASSWQTRADTQYF,TGCGCCAGCAGCTGGCAGACTAGGGCAGATACGCAGTATTTT
.,TRBV2,.,14,TRBJ1-6,CASRGQLNNSPLHF,TGTGCCAGCAGAGGACAGCTAAATAATTCACCCCTCCACTTT
.,TRBV10-3,.,15,TRBJ1-1,CAISDLVAGNTEAFF,TGTGCCATCAGTGATTTGGTGGCGGGGAACACTGAAGCTTTCTTT
.,TRBV4-3,few,16,TRBJ1-4,CASSQDARGGNEKLFF,TGCGCCAGCAGCCAAGATGCAAGGGGTGGTAATGAAAAACTGTTTTTT
.,TRBV10-1,.,10,TRBJ2-1,CASSNRVAFF,TGCGCCAGCAGTAACAGGGTAGCGTTCTTC
TRBD1,TRBV7-3,.,16,TRBJ2-3,CASSLNGQGSTDTQYF,TGTGCCAGCAGCTTAAACGGACAGGGGAGCACAGATACGCAGTATTTT
TRBD2,TRBV7-2,few,18,TRBJ2-1,CASRDTSGRVGVYNEQFF,TGTGCCAGCAGGGATACTAGCGGGAGGGTGGGGGTTTACAATGAGCAGTTCTTC
.,TRBV30,.,13,TRBJ1-5,CACAGSNNQPQHF,TGTGCCTGCGCGGGCAGCAATAATCAGCCCCAGCATTTT
.,TRBV28,.,12,TRBJ1-1,CASSRGDLSAFF,TGTGCCAGCAGTCGGGGGGACCTTTCGGCTTTCTTT
.,TRBV5-5,.,15,TRBJ2-4,CASSLGPSRGNIQYF,TGTGCCAGCAGCTTGGGTCCCTCTCGGGGAAACATTCAGTACTTC
TRBD1,TRBV5-6,.,17,TRBJ2-2,CASSNYYRGRSAGELFF,TGTGCCAGCAGCAATTATTACAGGGGGCGTTCTGCCGGGGAGCTGTTTTTT
.,TRBV7-2,few,15,TRBJ2-7,CASSTLQGMDYEQYF,TGTGCCAGCAGCACACTTCAGGGGATGGACTACGAGCAGTACTTC
.,TRBV10-3,.,16,TRBJ2-1,CAISESDRRGYNEQFF,TGTGCCATCAGTGAGTCGGACAGGAGGGGTTACAATGAGCAGTTCTTC
.,TRBV24-1,few,13,TRBJ1-5,CATSGGSNQPQHF,TGTGCCACCAGTGGCGGCTCCAATCAGCCCCAGCATTTT
TRBD1,TRBV5-1,.,14,TRBJ2-5,CASSQGQLQETQYF,TGCGCCAGCAGCCAGGGACAGCTACAAGAGACCCAGTACTTC
.,TRBV7-2,.,14,TRBJ2-2,CASSLTGNTGELFF,TGTGCCAGCAGCTTGACAGGGAACACCGGGGAGCTGTTTTTT
.,TRBV6-5,.,15,TRBJ2-7,CASSSQPLSSYEQYF,TGTGCCAGCAGTTCACAGCCGTTGAGCTCCTACGAGCAGTACTTC
TRBD2,TRBV11-3,once,15,TRBJ2-3,CASSLAGTNTDTQYF,TGTGCCAGCAGCTTAGCAGGGACTAACACAGATACGCAGTATTTT
.,TRBV3-1/TRBV3-2,.,14,TRBJ2-5,CASSQVEARGDQYF,TGTGCCAGCAGCCAAGTAGAGGCAAGGGGCGACCAGTACTTC
TRBD1,TRBV2,.,14,TRBJ1-1,CASREQGLNTEAFF,TGTGCCAGCAGGGAACAGGGGTTGAACACTGAAGCTTTCTTT
.,TRBV19,.,13,TRBJ2-5,CASTGSFQETQYF,TGTGCCAGTACCGGGAGCTTCCAAGAGACCCAGTACTTC
.,TRBV3-1/TRBV3-2,.,14,TRBJ2-7,CASSHSGLTYEQYF,TGTGCCAGCAGCCATAGCGGTTTGACCTACGAGCAGTACTTC
.,TRBV11-3,.,14,TRBJ2-1,CASSLDGFGDEQFF,TGTGCCAGCAGCTTAGATGGCTTCGGAGATGAGCAGTTCTTC
.,TRBV6-6,.,15,TRBJ1-2,CASSYDGGANYGYTF,TGTGCCAGCAGTTACGACGGAGGGGCTAACTATGGCTACACCTTC
.,TRBV10-2,.,14,TRBJ2-1,CASSEEPLANEQFF,TGCGCCAGCAGTGAGGAACCACTCGCGAATGAGCAGTTCTTC